This TCR beta chain was found in a study of early T cells in non-severe SARS-CoV-2 infection. Researchers tagged individual cDNA molecules with unique molecular identifiers. TCRdb called the 5' RACE reads again in MiXCR, with one record for every CDR3 protein. The sample contains approximately 97,000 distinct CDR3 sequences, around 10% of which appear only once. The CDR3 sequence is 14 residues long. CDR1 and CDR2 (germline): SGHNT, YYREEE (reference sequence). After removal of 2 bases from V and 7 bases from J, the junction contained 2 bases not matched to a gene. This clonotype was found a few times.

Specimen: whole blood, collected at baseline. V is TRBV5-4 and J is TRBJ2-1; 11 bases match TRBD1. The clonotype was recovered from an adult who was a healthcare worker with PCR-confirmed SARS-CoV-2 infection or an uninfected control (not recorded which). CDR3 in amino acids: CASSFGQGANEQFF. CDR3 coding DNA: TGTGCCAGCAGCTTCGGACAGGGGGCAAATGAGCAGTTCTTC.